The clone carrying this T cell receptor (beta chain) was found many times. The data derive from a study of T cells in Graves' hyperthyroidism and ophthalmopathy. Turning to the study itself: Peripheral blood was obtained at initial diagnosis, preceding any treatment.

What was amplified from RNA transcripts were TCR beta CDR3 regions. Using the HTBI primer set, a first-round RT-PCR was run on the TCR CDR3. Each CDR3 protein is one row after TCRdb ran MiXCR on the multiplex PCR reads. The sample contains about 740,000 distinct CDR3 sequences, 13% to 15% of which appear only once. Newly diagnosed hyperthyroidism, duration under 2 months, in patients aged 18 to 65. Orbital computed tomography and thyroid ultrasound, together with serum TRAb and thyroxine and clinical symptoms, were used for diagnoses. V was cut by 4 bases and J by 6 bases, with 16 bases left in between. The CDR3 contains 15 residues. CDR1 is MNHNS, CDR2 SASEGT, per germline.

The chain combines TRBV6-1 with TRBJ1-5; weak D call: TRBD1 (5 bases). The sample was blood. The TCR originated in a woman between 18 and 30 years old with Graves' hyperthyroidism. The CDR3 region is CASSVGRVKGQPQHF. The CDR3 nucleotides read TGTGCCAGCAGTGTCGGCAGGGTTAAGGGTCAGCCCCAGCATTTT.